Listed below are T cell receptor beta chains from one sample, sequenced in a study of blood T cell repertoires in COVID-19. Only in-frame clones appear in the TCRdb table, and some are missing; sequencing was by immunoSEQ multiplex PCR. The sample yields about 24,000 clones, approximately 89% seen once. Sequencing was carried out using peripheral blood. The receptor source for this set is a human donor in a cohort sampled during active COVID-19. CDR3s leave out the opening cysteine and the closing phenylalanine or tryptophan. Fields, in order: V gene, J gene, D gene, CDR3 protein. The D gene is left open where the match is weak.

TRBV11-2	TRBJ2-1	TRBD2	ASSFTSSYSGGALNEQF
TRBV7-6	TRBJ2-6	NA	ASSLVQGVNSGANVLT
TRBV27	TRBJ2-3	NA	ASSGGTRTDTQY
TRBV6-1	TRBJ2-7	TRBD1	ASSERGQPLSEQY
TRBV19	TRBJ2-3	NA	ASSPSPDTQY
TRBV5-4	TRBJ2-4	TRBD2	ASSLQRGGPKNIQY
TRBV5-1	TRBJ2-5	TRBD2	ASSLEGTSGLETQY
TRBV28	TRBJ1-5	NA	ASSTQKNSNQPQH
TRBV5-4	TRBJ2-1	NA	ASTSGGGYNEQF
TRBV18	TRBJ2-7	TRBD1	ASSPQGQYEQY
TRBV7-9	TRBJ1-2	TRBD1	ASSRLLTGNYGYT
TRBV5-6	TRBJ1-1	NA	ASSFWSTGRLTEAF
TRBV10-3	TRBJ1-2	TRBD1	AITGGTETYGYT
TRBV28	TRBJ1-2	TRBD1	ASSLSGTGVLANYGYT
TRBV19	TRBJ2-7	NA	ASSTSDSLSYEQY
TRBV30	TRBJ2-7	TRBD2	AWSLAGAGYEQY
TRBV6-2/TRBV6-3	TRBJ1-1	TRBD1	ASSGQGRNTEAF
TRBV19	TRBJ2-2	NA	ASKISWSTGELF
TRBV6-2/TRBV6-3	TRBJ2-7	TRBD2	ASSRGRTSGGYEQY
TRBV5-5	TRBJ1-5	NA	ASSLRGGNQPQH
TRBV4-3	TRBJ1-5	NA	ASSQDLSATRQPQH
TRBV3-1/TRBV3-2	TRBJ2-2	TRBD1	ASSQMRGRTGELF
TRBV18	TRBJ2-5	TRBD2	ASSPLAGEGETQY
TRBV7-9	TRBJ1-4	NA	ASSLGAGGALEKLF
TRBV19	TRBJ2-3	TRBD2	ASTSGGTSTDTQY
TRBV19	TRBJ2-7	NA	ASSEHLTRLVSYEQY
TRBV30	TRBJ2-5	NA	AWIRFPGGETQY
TRBV4-2	TRBJ2-1	TRBD1	ASSQGDDRGLGEQF
TRBV6-5	TRBJ1-1	NA	ASNLVRTEAF
TRBV7-8	TRBJ2-1	NA	ASSSRSSSYNEQF
TRBV4-3	TRBJ2-1	NA	ASSQDFAGPGF
TRBV11-3	TRBJ2-3	TRBD2	ASSPGLAGGPRINTQY
TRBV9	TRBJ2-2	NA	ASSVRQHANTGELF
TRBV10-1	TRBJ1-1	NA	ASSDPDSRGAF
TRBV4-1	TRBJ2-3	NA	ASSDRGANTDTQY
TRBV6-5	TRBJ2-5	TRBD1	ASSYSGTGVGETQY
TRBV7-2	TRBJ1-2	TRBD1	ASSPGFRGWGYT
TRBV11-2	TRBJ1-5	NA	ASSLDLGSFQPQH
TRBV9	TRBJ2-5	TRBD2	ASSVSGGGPVETQY
TRBV6-4	TRBJ2-1	NA	ASSDSGGNEQF
TRBV25-1	TRBJ1-2	NA	ASRDHRAGYT
TRBV6-1	TRBJ1-3	NA	ASSEKGRLGNTIY
TRBV28	TRBJ2-5	TRBD2	ASSFSPRRAGGRQETQY
TRBV5-4	TRBJ2-5	NA	ASSGHRETQY
TRBV5-1	TRBJ2-5	TRBD1	ASSLADRGKTQY
TRBV6-6	TRBJ1-5	TRBD1	ASQEQGAGNQPQH
TRBV6-5	TRBJ1-1	NA	ASSLETALNTEAF
TRBV7-2	TRBJ1-6	TRBD1	ASSSGTGGRSPLH